These 20 T cell receptor beta chains were all obtained from the same sample, sequenced in a study of blood T cell repertoires in COVID-19. This table comes from immunoSEQ multiplex PCR, and its TCRdb copy is limited to in-frame clones, with some not included. The sample has a few hundred thousand clones; approximately 86% are singletons. The sample was peripheral blood. Receptors originate from a woman aged 45-65 years with COVID-19, enrolled during active disease.

The genes are TRBV27 and TRBJ1-2, with 10 bases identical to TRBD1. After removal of 5 bases from V and 8 bases from J, the junction contained 8 bases not matched to a gene. This CDR3 is 14 amino acids long. Germline values: CDR1 MNHEY, CDR2 SMNVEV (reference sequence). The CDR3 reads CASSRRDRGGGYTF. Here the CDR3 DNA reads TGTGCCAGCAGTCGCCGGGACAGGGGAGGCGGCTACACCTTC.

There are a few counts of this clone. The chain uses TRBV5-4 and TRBJ2-3, with D hard to call. The CDR3 length is 12 residues. V shed 4 bases and J shed 5 bases, with 8 bases lying between them. Germline V lookup: CDR1 SGHNT, CDR2 YYREEE (reference sequence). CDR3 protein: CASSPMKDTQYF. CDR3 bases: TGTGCCAGCAGCCCTATGAAAGATACGCAGTATTTT.

This chain connects TRBV27 to TRBJ2-5, with a tentative D call TRBD2 (5 bases). The germline gives CDR1 MNHEY, CDR2 SMNVEV (reference sequence). The CDR3 spans 13 residues. V was pared by 4 bases and J by 6 bases, with 12 bases between. In DNA, the CDR3 is TGTGCCAGCAGTTGGACTGGGGAGAAGACCCAGTACTTC. Protein product: CASSWTGEKTQYF.

This clone appeared a few times. A clone one base away is much larger, so this may be a read error. The same CDR3 can be traced to other DNA sequences in this sample. The chain links TRBV10-2 to TRBJ2-7; D unresolved. CDR3 length: 11 amino acids. V gave up 6 bases and J gave up 0 bases, with 3 bases separating them. CDR1 is WSHSY and CDR2 is SAAADI in the germline V gene. The chain's CDR3 is CASSLSYEQYF. CDR3 in DNA: TGCGCCAGCAGCCTCTCCTACGAGCAGTACTTC.

The rearrangement uses TRBV14 and TRBJ1-1; tentative D call: TRBD1 (6 bases). The CDR3 contains 16 residues. V lost 4 bases and J 0 bases, leaving 15 bases between the germline ends. Germline V gives CDR1 SGHDN, CDR2 FVKESK. Here the CDR3 DNA reads TGTGCCAGCAGCCTTCGGGGGGGGCGAATGAACACTGAAGCTTTCTTT. This gives the protein CASSLRGGRMNTEAFF. The variable domain in full, completed from reference TRBV14 and TRBJ1-1, reads EAGVTQFPSHSVIEKGQTVTLRCDPISGHDNLYWYRRVMGKEIKFLLHFVKESKQDESGMPNNRFLAERTGGTYSTLKVQPAELEDSGVYFCASSLRGGRMNTEAFFGQGTRLTVV.

This rearrangement joins TRBV15 to TRBJ2-7; TRBD1 matches at 8 bases. Germline loops: CDR1 LNHNV, CDR2 YYDKDF (reference sequence). After removal of 3 bases from V and 3 bases from J, the junction contained 1 base not matched to a gene. CDR3 length: 13 amino acids. CDR3 amino acids: CATSSGQGYEQYV. The CDR3 DNA follows: TGTGCCACCAGCAGCGGACAGGGCTACGAGCAGTACGTC.

In its sample, this clone was seen once. V is TRBV7-8 and J is TRBJ1-1; D is perhaps TRBD1 (6 bases). The CDR3 spans 11 residues. Germline CDR1 and CDR2: SGHVS and FQNEAQ. V was cut by 5 bases and J by 10 bases, with 11 bases left in between. CDR3 region: CASSAVRGAFF. In DNA, the CDR3 is TGTGCCAGCAGCGCCGTCAGGGGAGCTTTCTTT.

This chain joins TRBV13 and TRBJ2-7, with TRBD2 matching over 10 bases. The CDR3 length is 14 residues. V shed 0 bases and J 11 bases; nucleotides not matched to a gene: 7. CDR1 PRHDT and CDR2 FYEKMQ come from the germline V gene (reference sequence). The CDR3 loop reads CASSLGLAGVVEYV. In nucleotides, the CDR3 is TGTGCCAGCAGCTTAGGGCTAGCGGGGGTTGTCGAGTACGTC.

DNA for the CDR3: TGTGCCACTAGGGGGTCTAGCACAGATACGCAGTATTTT. Protein sequence: CATRGSSTDTQYF. The V gene is TRBV24-1, the J gene TRBJ2-3; possible D gene TRBD1, 6 bases. The CDR3 has 13 amino acids. Germline assignment: CDR1 KGHDR and CDR2 SFDVKD. The V gene lost 10 bases and the J gene lost 0 bases, with 10 bases spanning the gap.

This chain links TRBV27 with TRBJ2-7; TRBD1 aligns across 7 bases. CDR1 and CDR2 (germline): MNHEY, SMNVEV (reference sequence). The CDR3 has 19 residues. J was trimmed by 3 bases and V by 1 base; bases with no gene match: 18. CDR3 region: CASSLCLGPTGNGSYEQYV. CDR3 nucleotide sequence: TGTGCCAGCAGTTTATGTCTCGGCCCGACAGGGAATGGAAGCTACGAGCAGTACGTC.

The gene calls are TRBV7-6 and TRBJ2-1; D might be TRBD1 (5 bases). The CDR3 covers 15 residues. Per the germline V gene, CDR1 is SGHVS and CDR2 is FNYEAQ. The germline V and J ends were trimmed by 2 bases and 8 bases, with 16 bases remaining between them. DNA for the CDR3: TGTGCCAGCAGCTTATTCCCCCAGGGTTGGGATGAGCAGTTCTTC. Its translation: CASSLFPQGWDEQFF.

The chain joins TRBV30 to TRBJ2-5, with 10 bases matching TRBD2. The CDR3 spans 14 residues. J lost 7 bases, V lost 2 bases, and 7 bases had no gene match. Per the germline V gene, CDR1 is GTSNPN and CDR2 is SVGIG (reference sequence). CDR3 region: CAWSKAGGIGTQYF. The CDR3 DNA sequence: TGTGCCTGGAGTAAAGCGGGGGGGATAGGGACCCAGTACTTC.

This chain connects TRBV5-8 to TRBJ2-3; 8 positions match TRBD1. The germline CDR1 and CDR2 sequences are SGHTS and YDEGEE. J lost 1 base, V lost 0 bases, and 1 base had no gene match. CDR3 length: 15 amino acids. DNA for the CDR3: TGTGCCAGCAGCTTGGAACAGGGGGGCACAGATACGCAGTATTTT. Its protein product is CASSLEQGGTDTQYF.

The V and J genes are TRBV5-4 and TRBJ1-3, with D hard to call. This CDR3 comprises 13 residues. Trimming cost V 0 bases and J 4 bases, with 5 bases left between them. Germline CDR1 SGHNT, CDR2 YYREEE (reference sequence). This CDR3 is CASSLVEGNTIYF. The CDR3 region has the DNA TGTGCCAGCAGCTTGGTCGAGGGAAACACCATATATTTT.

This clone has just a few counts. V and J are TRBV11-3 and TRBJ1-5; D possibly corresponds to TRBD1 (5 bases). Looked up from germline, CDR1 is SGHNT and CDR2 is YENEEA. V lost 4 bases and J lost 2, with 9 bases in between. The CDR3 loop spans 14 amino acids. The DNA for the CDR3 is TGTGCCAGCAGCTCAGGGTATGGCAATCAGCCCCAGCATTTT. It codes for CASSSGYGNQPQHF.

This clone was observed a few times. The chain couples TRBV7-9 to TRBJ2-2; D gene unclear. Trimming stripped 8 bases from V and 6 bases from J, with 10 bases between. Germline lookup yields CDR1 SEHNR and CDR2 FQNEAQ (reference sequence). The CDR3 is 12 residues long. The CDR3 DNA follows: TGTGCCAGCCGAGCCGAGGCCGGGGAGCTGTTTTTT. Protein product: CASRAEAGELFF.

This chain uses TRBV7-3 with TRBJ2-7; TRBD1 matches at 7 bases. Per germline, CDR1 SGHTA and CDR2 FQGTGA. This CDR3 comprises 15 residues. V lost 5 bases to trimming and J lost 4 bases; unmatched junction nucleotides: 11. DNA for the CDR3: TGTGCCAGCAGCGCCACGGGACAGAATCCTTACGAGCAGTACTTC. It yields the protein CASSATGQNPYEQYF.

The rearrangement joins TRBV10-2 to TRBJ2-1; 11 nucleotides match TRBD1. Looked up from germline, CDR1 is WSHSY and CDR2 is SAAADI. The CDR3 is 16 residues long. J lost 7 bases, V lost 6 bases, and 11 bases had no gene match. The CDR3 here is CASRSPTGQGANEQFF. The CDR3 region has the DNA TGCGCCAGCAGAAGCCCGACCGGACAGGGGGCGAATGAGCAGTTCTTC.

The gene calls are TRBV7-9 and TRBJ1-2; no firm D call. The CDR3 is made up of 14 amino acids. Germline V lookup: CDR1 SEHNR, CDR2 FQNEAQ (reference sequence). Trimming removed 3 bases from V and 2 bases from J, with 10 bases in between. In DNA, the CDR3 is TGTGCCAGCAGCTTCGGGAGCCGCAACTATGGCTACACCTTC. Its protein is CASSFGSRNYGYTF.

This clone was found once. The chain couples TRBV4-2 to TRBJ2-4; 11 bases are a match to TRBD2. Germline V gene lookup returns CDR1 LGHNA and CDR2 YNFKEQ. CDR3 length: 17 amino acids. Losses at the gene ends were 4 bases for V and 8 bases for J; bases not matched to a gene: 13. The CDR3 DNA is TGTGCCAGCAGCCGGGACCGGAATAGCGGGGGGGCGGACATTCAGTACTTC. Its protein product is CASSRDRNSGGADIQYF.